This TCR beta chain was documented in a study of identical twins. One entry per CDR3 protein, called by TCRdb with MiXCR from the 5' RACE reads. The sample contains about 700,000 distinct CDR3 sequences, over 5% of which appear only once. V dropped 2 bases and J dropped 3 bases, with 8 bases sitting between them. Germline V CDR1 and CDR2: MNHEY, SMNVEV (reference sequence). CDR3 size: 14 residues. What was sequenced was naive T cells sorted from blood. The chain couples TRBV27 to TRBJ2-1; D is unclear. The source of this sequence is a man between 18 and 29 years old in good health. The DNA for the CDR3 is TGTGCCAGCAGTTTAGGCTCAATCTACAATGAGCAGTTCTTC. The encoded protein is CASSLGSIYNEQFF.